The 21 T cell receptor beta chains listed next were all sequenced from one sample in a study of cytomegalovirus exposure and HLA in healthy donors (dated by TCRdb to 2016 to 2017). The protocol used for the library was the immunoSEQ multiplex PCR assay. The multiplex PCR relied on a mix of 60 forward primers for TCR Vbeta segments and 13 reverse primers for TCR Jbeta segments. TCRdb retrieved this table from immuneACCESS and kept in-frame rearrangements only. Not all clones are present; in checked studies, unresolved V genes account for under half, and no reason is known for the remainder. For this sample there are 150,000 or so clones; 70% to 90% appear just once. Approximately 5.6% of the sample comes from the top ten. The sample comprised PBMCs. These receptor sequences come from a woman aged 40 to 55 in good health and CMV-seropositive.

J is TRBJ1-4 and V is TRBV9; D may be TRBD1 (5 bases). With 0 bases removed from V and 7 bases from J, the gap between germline ends came to 13 bases. The CDR3 length is 15 residues. Germline V gene data show CDR1 as SGDLS and CDR2 as YYNGEE. The CDR3 region is CASSVEGTPGEKLFF. The CDR3, as DNA: TGTGCCAGCAGCGTAGAGGGGACTCCAGGTGAAAAACTGTTTTTT.

The chain joins TRBV4-2 to TRBJ1-1, with D maybe TRBD1 (6 bases). V gave up 0 bases and J gave up 6 bases, with 20 bases separating them. This CDR3 contains 17 residues. Looked up from germline, CDR1 is LGHNA and CDR2 is YNFKEQ. As DNA, the CDR3 is TGTGCCAGCAGCCAAGATACGGACAGACCTTTAGGGGCTGAAGCTTTCTTT. Protein sequence: CASSQDTDRPLGAEAFF.

The chain has TRBV6-1 and TRBJ1-1; perhaps TRBD1 as D (5 bases). This CDR3 has 14 amino acids. Germline V gene data show CDR1 as MNHNS and CDR2 as SASEGT. Trimming removed 4 bases at V and 6 bases at J, with 15 bases between. This CDR3 is CASSGGQEKAEAFF. The CDR3 region has the DNA TGTGCCAGCAGTGGTGGACAAGAAAAGGCTGAAGCTTTCTTT.

The CDR3 protein is CAWSRSELSTQYF. The CDR3, as DNA: TGTGCCTGGAGTAGATCCGAGTTGTCTACGCAGTATTTT. V is TRBV30 and J is TRBJ2-3; no definite D call. Trimming took 2 bases from V and 8 from J, leaving 14 bases between them. Germline V gene data show CDR1 as GTSNPN and CDR2 as SVGIG (reference sequence). This CDR3 region has 13 residues.

The chain uses TRBV19 and TRBJ2-7, with 10 bases aligning to TRBD2. CDR3 size: 16 residues. V dropped 8 bases and J dropped 3; count of bases not matched to a gene: 13. Germline-derived CDR1 and CDR2 are LNHDA and SQIVND (reference sequence). CDR3 in DNA: TGTGCCAGTTACCCGGGGAGGACTAGCGGAATCTACGAGCAGTACTTC. It yields the protein CASYPGRTSGIYEQYF.

The chain combines TRBV19 with TRBJ2-7, with 11 bases fitting TRBD2. This CDR3 region has 15 residues. The trim removed 4 bases at V and 4 bases at J, leaving 6 bases unmatched. Germline V gene lookup returns CDR1 LNHDA and CDR2 SQIVND (reference sequence). CDR3 DNA: TGTGCCAGTAGTAGAACTAGCGGGAGTTTTTACGAGCAGTACTTC. Translated: CASSRTSGSFYEQYF. The variable domain in full, with the rest retrieved from reference TRBV19 and TRBJ2-7, is DGGITQSPKYLFRKEGQNVTLSCEQNLNHDAMYWYRQDPGQGLRLIYYSQIVNDFQKGDIAEGYSVSREKKESFPLTVTSAQKNPTAFYLCASSRTSGSFYEQYFGPGTRLTVT.

In the case of this clone: The same CDR3 is also encoded by other DNA sequences in this sample. V gene TRBV14 combines with J gene TRBJ2-5; TRBD1 matches at 7 bases. The CDR3 has 14 amino acids. Germline V gene sequence: CDR1 SGHDN, CDR2 FVKESK. V lost 2 bases to trimming and J lost 1 base; unmatched junction nucleotides: 1. CDR3 bases: TGTGCCAGCAGCCAAAACAGGGGCCAAGAGACCCAGTACTTC. This translates into CASSQNRGQETQYF.

The table lists this clone with a count of one. CDR3 residues: CATRQGTGGYEQYF. The DNA of the CDR3 is TGTGCCACCCGGCAAGGGACAGGGGGCTACGAGCAGTACTTC. The chain combines TRBV2 with TRBJ2-5; 11 nucleotides align to TRBD1. The DNA end lines up better with TRBJ2-7; the J call may be wrong. The CDR3 loop spans 14 amino acids. CDR1 and CDR2 from the germline V gene are SNHLY and FYNNEI.

CDR3: CASSLFLAGGNNEQFF. The CDR3 DNA reads as TGTGCCAGCAGCTTGTTCCTGGCGGGAGGCAACAATGAGCAGTTCTTC. This chain joins TRBV5-5 and TRBJ2-1, with 8 bases matching TRBD2. This CDR3 has 16 residues. Germline-derived CDR1 and CDR2 are SGHKS and YYEKEE (reference sequence). The junction had 8 bases not matched to a gene; V was cut back by 1 base and J by 5 bases. The full variable domain, with the rest looked up from reference TRBV5-5 and TRBJ2-1, is DAGVTQSPTHLIKTRGQQVTLRCSPISGHKSVSWYQQVLGQGPQFIFQYYEKEERGRGNFPDRFSARQFPNYSSELNVNALLLGDSALYLCASSLFLAGGNNEQFFGPGTRLTVL.

V is TRBV7-2 and J is TRBJ2-7; TRBD2 is a possible D gene (5 bases). The V and J ends lost 6 bases and 2 bases respectively, with 14 bases between them. CDR3 length: 14 residues. Germline lookup yields CDR1 SGHTA and CDR2 FQGNSA. The CDR3 DNA reads TGTGCCAGCAGGAGGGTCGTGGATACCTACGAGCAGTACTTC. Encoded protein: CASRRVVDTYEQYF.

The J gene is TRBJ2-3, the V gene TRBV13; 7 bases map to TRBD2. CDR1 is PRHDT, CDR2 FYEKMQ, per germline (reference sequence). V dropped 6 bases and J dropped 5; count of bases not matched to a gene: 5. This CDR3 has 13 residues. The CDR3 nucleotides are TGTGCCAGCAGAAGGACTAGTATAGATACGCAGTATTTT. This codes for CASRRTSIDTQYF.

This clone was seen a handful of times. The chain uses TRBV9 and TRBJ1-2; D not certain. Germline CDR1 and CDR2: SGDLS and YYNGEE. The V and J ends lost 0 bases and 6 bases respectively, with 15 bases between them. CDR3 length equals 15 residues. This chain's CDR3 is CASSVEGSGMHGYTF. DNA of the CDR3: TGTGCCAGCAGCGTAGAAGGCTCGGGGATGCATGGCTACACCTTC.

The chain combines TRBV6-1 with TRBJ2-7, with 13 positions matching TRBD2. V lost 2 bases and J lost 4; bases outside the gene matches: 8. Germline CDR1 and CDR2: MNHNS and SASEGT. The CDR3 extends over 17 amino acids. The CDR3 is CASSEPGLAGFRYEQYF. The CDR3, as DNA: TGTGCCAGCAGTGAACCGGGACTAGCGGGATTTCGGTACGAGCAGTACTTC.

In this sample, this clone turned up a few times. This chain connects TRBV28 to TRBJ1-5; TRBD1 might be the D (6 bases). CDR1 and CDR2 (germline): MDHEN, SYDVKM. This CDR3 spans 15 amino acids. V shed 5 bases and J shed 1 base, with 12 bases lying between them. CDR3: CASSPRGPSNQPQHF. CDR3 DNA sequence: TGTGCCAGCAGTCCCAGGGGTCCCAGCAATCAGCCCCAGCATTTT.

This clone has a single count. This chain joins TRBV6-5 and TRBJ2-5; TRBD2 is a possible D gene (5 bases). The V gene's germline CDR1 is MNHEY and CDR2 SVGAGI. Trimming cost V 4 bases and J 5 bases, with 17 bases left between them. This CDR3 region has 15 residues. The CDR3 here is CASSFGLAGRETQYF. The CDR3 DNA follows: TGTGCCAGCAGTTTTGGACTGGCGGGCCGGGAGACCCAGTACTTC.

This clone has a single count. This chain joins TRBV28 and TRBJ1-5; TRBD1 agrees at 9 bases. The CDR3 consists of 17 residues. Germline trimming cut 5 bases from V and 2 bases from J; bases unmatched to any gene: 10. The germline CDR1 and CDR2 sequences are MDHEN and SYDVKM. In DNA, the CDR3 is TGTGCCAGCAGTCAAGGACAGGGGATTGTAGGCAATCAGCCCCAGCATTTT. Translated, it gives CASSQGQGIVGNQPQHF. The variable domain in full, with the rest retrieved from reference TRBV28 and TRBJ1-5, is DVKVTQSSRYLVKRTGEKVFLECVQDMDHENMFWYRQDPGLGLRLIYFSYDVKMKEKGDIPEGYSVSREKKERFSLILESASTNQTSMYLCASSQGQGIVGNQPQHFGDGTRLSIL.

The CDR3 region has the DNA TGTGCCAGCAGCCCCAGGGGGTTATCCTACAATGAGCAGTTCTTC. It yields the protein CASSPRGLSYNEQFF. This sequence joins TRBV7-8 and TRBJ2-1, with 7 bases matching TRBD1. Trimming at V came to 5 bases and at J to 1 base, leaving 5 bases not matched to a gene. Germline assignment: CDR1 SGHVS and CDR2 FQNEAQ. The length of the CDR3 is 15 residues. The full variable domain, completed using reference TRBV7-8 and TRBJ2-1, is GAGVSQSPRYKVAKRGQDVALRCDPISGHVSLFWYQQALGQGPEFLTYFQNEAQLDKSGLPSDRFFAERPEGSVSTLKIQRTQQEDSAVYLCASSPRGLSYNEQFFGPGTRLTVL.

The V and J genes are TRBV18 and TRBJ1-5; no definite D call. The CDR3 totals 13 residues. Trimming took 3 bases from V and 5 from J, leaving 8 bases between them. Germline V lookup: CDR1 KGHSH, CDR2 LQKENI. The CDR3 loop reads CASSPTEDQPQHF. CDR3 DNA sequence: TGTGCCAGCTCACCGACTGAAGATCAGCCCCAGCATTTT.

The CDR3 region is CASSHPGVGTEAFF. DNA of the CDR3: TGCGCCAGCAGCCACCCAGGGGTTGGCACTGAAGCTTTCTTT. The rearrangement uses TRBV5-1 and TRBJ1-1; D is perhaps TRBD1 (6 bases). The germline CDR1 and CDR2 sequences are SGHRS and YFSETQ. CDR3 length equals 14 residues. V gave up 4 bases and J gave up 4 bases, with 14 bases separating them.

This clone was picked up one time. This sequence joins TRBV4-1 and TRBJ2-4, with 7 bases aligning to TRBD1. CDR3 size: 15 residues. V was clipped by 3 bases and J by 8 bases; unmatched bases: 10. Germline assignment: CDR1 MGHRA and CDR2 YSYEKL. CDR3 sequence reads: CASSHSWTGGDIQYF. The CDR3 coding sequence is TGCGCCAGCAGCCATTCCTGGACAGGCGGCGACATTCAGTACTTC.

This clone was detected a few times. CDR3 bases: TGTGCCAGCAGTGAATCCCCGCGGACGGGACAAGAGACCCAGTACTTC. As protein: CASSESPRTGQETQYF. The chain couples TRBV25-1 to TRBJ2-5; D possibly corresponds to TRBD2 (5 bases). The V end was cut by 1 base, the J end by 2 bases, with 14 bases between. This CDR3 contains 16 residues. Germline values: CDR1 MGHDK, CDR2 SYGVNS.